The clone carrying this T cell receptor beta chain was found many times. Its antigen is unidentified. The trim removed 5 bases at V and 1 base at J, leaving 7 bases unmatched. This CDR3 is 15 amino acids long. Germline CDR1 reads SGHTA; CDR2 reads FQGNSA. These data come from a study of blood T cells in healthy people across ages. Primers used in a second PCR of roughly 6 to 11 cycles were a sample-barcoded 5' primer and a J-beta primer mix. TCRdb reprocessed the 5' RACE reads with MiXCR, giving one entry per CDR3 protein. Seen here are 850,000 to 950,000 distinct CDR3 sequences, under 30% observed once, and the top ten hold 15% to 20%. Study results and limitations: Higher diversity and more naive CD4+ cells were features of long-lived donors, compared to aged donors. It was not possible, with unsorted PBMCs, to conclusively compare naive and antigen-experienced cells.

The J gene is TRBJ2-7, the V gene TRBV7-2, with TRBD1 identical over 8 bases. This clonotype originated in an elderly woman in good health. The sequencing input was blood. This chain's CDR3 is CASSRGGQGSYEQYF. CDR3 DNA sequence: TGTGCCAGCAGCCGGGGAGGACAGGGTTCCTACGAGCAGTACTTC.